Below, 5 T cell receptor beta chains from the same sample are listed, as sequenced in a study of T cells in Graves' hyperthyroidism and ophthalmopathy. The TCR beta CDR3 regions underwent amplification using RNA transcripts as the source. Researchers ran a first-round RT-PCR on the TCR CDR3 using the HTBI primer set. TCRdb passed the multiplex PCR reads through MiXCR, listing each CDR3 protein once. The data hold approximately 560,000 distinct CDR3 sequences, with around 16% observed a single time. Sequencing was done on a sample of blood. The receptor source for this set is a young woman with Graves' hyperthyroidism.

This clonotype was seen ten or more times. The chain carries TRBV30 and TRBJ2-1, with D hard to call. The CDR3 loop spans 12 amino acids. With 5 bases removed from V and 4 bases from J, the gap between germline ends came to 9 bases. Germline CDR1 and CDR2: GTSNPN and SVGIG (reference sequence). The CDR3 sequence: CAWDWNYNEQFF. CDR3 bases: TGTGCCTGGGACTGGAATTACAATGAGCAGTTCTTC.

This clonotype was detected many times. The chain employs TRBV7-9 and TRBJ2-5; possibly TRBD2 for D (6 bases). CDR1 and CDR2 from the germline V gene are SEHNR and FQNEAQ (reference sequence). V was pared by 4 bases and J by 4 bases, with 16 bases between. CDR3 length equals 15 residues. This chain's CDR3 is CASSSGRWDAETQYF. Here the CDR3 DNA reads TGTGCCAGCAGCTCTGGGAGGTGGGATGCAGAGACCCAGTACTTC.

The chain couples TRBV6-2 or TRBV6-3 to TRBJ2-7; 7 bases are a match to TRBD1. This CDR3 has 18 amino acids. Trimming removed 5 bases from V and 4 bases from J; junction bases left unmatched: 20. Germline lookup yields CDR1 MNHEY and CDR2 SVGEGT. The CDR3 region has the DNA TGTGCCAGCAGTCACCGGGACAGCCAAGTACCCCGTCTGTACGAGCAGTACTTC. Encoded protein: CASSHRDSQVPRLYEQYF.

This clonotype was seen only a few times. The chain combines TRBV6-1 with TRBJ1-1; D unclear. Deletions cut 7 bases from V and 4 bases from J, with 19 bases between. The CDR3 extends over 15 amino acids. Germline values: CDR1 MNHNS, CDR2 SASEGT. The CDR3 is CASKLTSTDTTEAFF. As DNA, the CDR3 is TGTGCCAGCAAACTTACCTCGACCGACACCACTGAAGCTTTCTTT.

J is TRBJ2-3 and V is TRBV7-9; 10 bases align to TRBD2. Germline CDR1 SEHNR, CDR2 FQNEAQ (reference sequence). This CDR3 region has 17 residues. Unmatched junction bases numbered 11, after V lost 3 bases and J lost 5 bases. The CDR3 DNA is TGTGCCAGCAGCTTGGACGTCCTAGCGGGAGATTTAGATACGCAGTATTTT. Encoded protein: CASSLDVLAGDLDTQYF.